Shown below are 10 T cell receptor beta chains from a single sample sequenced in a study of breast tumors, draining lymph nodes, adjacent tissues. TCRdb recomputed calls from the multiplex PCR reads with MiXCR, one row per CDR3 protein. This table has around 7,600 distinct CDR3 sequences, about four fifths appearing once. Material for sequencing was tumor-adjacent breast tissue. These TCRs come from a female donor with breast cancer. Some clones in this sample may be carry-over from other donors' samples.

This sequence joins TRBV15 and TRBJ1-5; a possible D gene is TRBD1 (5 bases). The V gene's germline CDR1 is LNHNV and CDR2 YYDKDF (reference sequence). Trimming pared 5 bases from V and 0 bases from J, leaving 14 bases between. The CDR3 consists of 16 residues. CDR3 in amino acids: CATSPFDSDSNQPQHF. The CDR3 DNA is TGTGCCACCAGCCCCTTCGACAGCGATAGCAATCAGCCCCAGCATTTT.

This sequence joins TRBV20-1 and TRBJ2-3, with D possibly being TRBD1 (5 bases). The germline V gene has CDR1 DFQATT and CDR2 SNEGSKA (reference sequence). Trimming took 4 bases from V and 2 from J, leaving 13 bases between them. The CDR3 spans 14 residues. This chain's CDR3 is CSANGHPITDTQYF. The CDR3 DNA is TGCAGTGCTAATGGACACCCGATCACAGATACGCAGTATTTT.

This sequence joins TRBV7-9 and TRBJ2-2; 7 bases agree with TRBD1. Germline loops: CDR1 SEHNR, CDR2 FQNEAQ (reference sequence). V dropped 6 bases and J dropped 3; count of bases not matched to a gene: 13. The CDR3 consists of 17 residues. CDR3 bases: TGTGCCAGCAGATACAGGTCCAGAACAGGGGACACCGGGGAGCTGTTTTTT. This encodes CASRYRSRTGDTGELFF. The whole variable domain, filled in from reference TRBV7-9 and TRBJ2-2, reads DTGVSQNPRHKITKRGQNVTFRCDPISEHNRLYWYRQTLGQGPEFLTYFQNEAQLEKSRLLSDRFSAERPKGSFSTLEIQRTEQGDSAMYLCASRYRSRTGDTGELFFGEGSRLTVL.

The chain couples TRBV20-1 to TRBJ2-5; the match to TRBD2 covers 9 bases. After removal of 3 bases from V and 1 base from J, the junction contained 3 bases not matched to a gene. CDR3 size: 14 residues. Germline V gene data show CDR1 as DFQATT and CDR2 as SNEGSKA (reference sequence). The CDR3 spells CSASSGGLQETQYF. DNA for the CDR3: TGCAGTGCTAGTAGCGGGGGCCTCCAAGAGACCCAGTACTTC.

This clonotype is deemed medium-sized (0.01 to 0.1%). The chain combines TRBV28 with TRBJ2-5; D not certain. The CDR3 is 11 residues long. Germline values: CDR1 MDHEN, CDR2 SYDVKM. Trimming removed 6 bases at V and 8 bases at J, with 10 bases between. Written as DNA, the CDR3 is TGTGCCAGCAGCCCCGGCGGAACCCAGTACTTC. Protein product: CASSPGGTQYF.

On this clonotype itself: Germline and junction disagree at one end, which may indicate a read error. CDR3: CASSVEPGKTDTQYF. The CDR3 coding sequence is TGTGCCAGCAGTGTAGAACCCGGTAAAACAGATACGCAGTATTTT. J is TRBJ2-3 and V is TRBV9; D gene ambiguous. This CDR3 is built from 15 residues. The germline CDR1 and CDR2 sequences are SGDLS and YYNGEE.

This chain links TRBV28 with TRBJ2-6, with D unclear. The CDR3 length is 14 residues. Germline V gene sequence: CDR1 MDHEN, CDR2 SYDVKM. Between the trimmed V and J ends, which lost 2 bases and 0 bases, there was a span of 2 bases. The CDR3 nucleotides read TGTGCCAGCAGTTTAAGCTCTGGGGCCAACGTCCTGACTTTC. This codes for CASSLSSGANVLTF.

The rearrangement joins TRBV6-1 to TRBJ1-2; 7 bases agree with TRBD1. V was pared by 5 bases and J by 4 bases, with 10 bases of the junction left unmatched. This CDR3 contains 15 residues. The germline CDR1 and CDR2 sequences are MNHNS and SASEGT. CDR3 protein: CASSYRGQSLYGYTF. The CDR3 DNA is TGTGCCAGCAGTTACCGGGGACAGTCACTCTATGGCTACACCTTC.

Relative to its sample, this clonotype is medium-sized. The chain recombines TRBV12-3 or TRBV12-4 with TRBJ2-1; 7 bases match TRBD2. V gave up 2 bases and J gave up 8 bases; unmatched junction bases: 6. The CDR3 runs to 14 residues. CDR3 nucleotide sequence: TGTGCCAGCAGTTTAAGTGGGAGGGCCGATGAGCAGTTCTTC. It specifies CASSLSGRADEQFF.

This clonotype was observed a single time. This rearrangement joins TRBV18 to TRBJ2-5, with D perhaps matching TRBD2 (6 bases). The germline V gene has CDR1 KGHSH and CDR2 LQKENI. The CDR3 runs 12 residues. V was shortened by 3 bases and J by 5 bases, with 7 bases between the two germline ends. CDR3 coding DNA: TGTGCCAGCTCACCGGGGGGTGAGACCCAGTACTTC. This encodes CASSPGGETQYF.